This entry lists 7 T cell receptor beta chains sequenced from one sample in a study of CD8 T cells in ankylosing spondylitis. TCRdb independently ran MiXCR on the 5' RACE reads; one entry per CDR3 protein. The table has 300,000 to 400,000 distinct CDR3 sequences, 20% to 25% seen once. Material for sequencing was blood, either unsorted or a sorted T cell fraction (not recorded which). Source of these receptors: a male donor with ankylosing spondylitis or in good health (not recorded which).

The chain has TRBV30 and TRBJ1-5; D not certain. Germline loops: CDR1 GTSNPN, CDR2 SVGIG (reference sequence). V gave up 1 base and J gave up 5 bases, with 12 bases separating them. CDR3 length equals 14 residues. The CDR3 DNA reads TGTGCCTGGAGTGGAGGACGCGGGGATCAGCCCCAGCATTTT. Protein sequence: CAWSGGRGDQPQHF.

The CDR3 region has the DNA TGTGCCAGCAGCTCCCCAGGGGACTATGGCTACACCTTC. It specifies CASSSPGDYGYTF. The chain carries TRBV7-9 and TRBJ1-2; D is possibly TRBD1 (6 bases). The V end was cut by 4 bases, the J end by 3 bases, with 9 bases between. The CDR3 is 13 residues long. Germline CDR1 reads SEHNR; CDR2 reads FQNEAQ (reference sequence).

This clonotype was counted between two and nine times. This chain uses TRBV7-9 with TRBJ2-7; D is possibly TRBD1 (6 bases). The V and J ends lost 5 bases and 0 bases respectively, with 17 bases between them. This CDR3 region has 16 residues. Germline V gene lookup returns CDR1 SEHNR and CDR2 FQNEAQ (reference sequence). This chain's CDR3 is CASSPDSGTYSYEQYF. DNA of the CDR3: TGTGCCAGCAGCCCAGACTCCGGGACATACTCCTACGAGCAGTACTTC.

CDR3 coding DNA: TGCGCCAGCGCTCCCGGGCCGGGCTCCTACGAGCAGTACTTC. Its protein is CASAPGPGSYEQYF. The chain couples TRBV10-1 to TRBJ2-7, with D unclear. Trimming took off 8 bases at V and 0 bases at J, with 14 bases between the two ends. CDR1 and CDR2 (germline): WNHNN, SYGVQD (reference sequence). The CDR3 covers 14 residues.

The V call is TRBV7-8, the J call TRBJ2-1; 9 bases line up with TRBD2. V was clipped by 2 bases and J by 4 bases; unmatched bases: 9. Germline CDR1 and CDR2: SGHVS and FQNEAQ. The CDR3 has 17 amino acids. Here the CDR3 DNA reads TGTGCCAGCAGCTTACGTCGGAGTAGCGGGGGATACAATGAGCAGTTCTTC. Encoded protein: CASSLRRSSGGYNEQFF. The whole variable domain, filled in from reference TRBV7-8 and TRBJ2-1, reads GAGVSQSPRYKVAKRGQDVALRCDPISGHVSLFWYQQALGQGPEFLTYFQNEAQLDKSGLPSDRFFAERPEGSVSTLKIQRTQQEDSAVYLCASSLRRSSGGYNEQFFGPGTRLTVL.

The chain links TRBV6-1 to TRBJ1-2; tentative D call: TRBD1 (5 bases). Trimming removed 7 bases from V and 4 bases from J, with 10 bases in between. Germline loops: CDR1 MNHNS, CDR2 SASEGT. CDR3 length equals 12 residues. The CDR3 region has the DNA TGTGCCAGCACCGGGGCCTTCTATGGCTACACCTTC. Protein product: CASTGAFYGYTF.

V and J are TRBV7-9 and TRBJ2-1; D remains ambiguous. V gave up 5 bases and J gave up 10 bases, with 12 bases separating them. The CDR3 sequence is 12 residues long. Germline lookup yields CDR1 SEHNR and CDR2 FQNEAQ (reference sequence). The CDR3: CASSPLGREQFF. CDR3 nucleotides: TGTGCCAGCAGCCCTCTAGGGCGCGAGCAGTTCTTC.